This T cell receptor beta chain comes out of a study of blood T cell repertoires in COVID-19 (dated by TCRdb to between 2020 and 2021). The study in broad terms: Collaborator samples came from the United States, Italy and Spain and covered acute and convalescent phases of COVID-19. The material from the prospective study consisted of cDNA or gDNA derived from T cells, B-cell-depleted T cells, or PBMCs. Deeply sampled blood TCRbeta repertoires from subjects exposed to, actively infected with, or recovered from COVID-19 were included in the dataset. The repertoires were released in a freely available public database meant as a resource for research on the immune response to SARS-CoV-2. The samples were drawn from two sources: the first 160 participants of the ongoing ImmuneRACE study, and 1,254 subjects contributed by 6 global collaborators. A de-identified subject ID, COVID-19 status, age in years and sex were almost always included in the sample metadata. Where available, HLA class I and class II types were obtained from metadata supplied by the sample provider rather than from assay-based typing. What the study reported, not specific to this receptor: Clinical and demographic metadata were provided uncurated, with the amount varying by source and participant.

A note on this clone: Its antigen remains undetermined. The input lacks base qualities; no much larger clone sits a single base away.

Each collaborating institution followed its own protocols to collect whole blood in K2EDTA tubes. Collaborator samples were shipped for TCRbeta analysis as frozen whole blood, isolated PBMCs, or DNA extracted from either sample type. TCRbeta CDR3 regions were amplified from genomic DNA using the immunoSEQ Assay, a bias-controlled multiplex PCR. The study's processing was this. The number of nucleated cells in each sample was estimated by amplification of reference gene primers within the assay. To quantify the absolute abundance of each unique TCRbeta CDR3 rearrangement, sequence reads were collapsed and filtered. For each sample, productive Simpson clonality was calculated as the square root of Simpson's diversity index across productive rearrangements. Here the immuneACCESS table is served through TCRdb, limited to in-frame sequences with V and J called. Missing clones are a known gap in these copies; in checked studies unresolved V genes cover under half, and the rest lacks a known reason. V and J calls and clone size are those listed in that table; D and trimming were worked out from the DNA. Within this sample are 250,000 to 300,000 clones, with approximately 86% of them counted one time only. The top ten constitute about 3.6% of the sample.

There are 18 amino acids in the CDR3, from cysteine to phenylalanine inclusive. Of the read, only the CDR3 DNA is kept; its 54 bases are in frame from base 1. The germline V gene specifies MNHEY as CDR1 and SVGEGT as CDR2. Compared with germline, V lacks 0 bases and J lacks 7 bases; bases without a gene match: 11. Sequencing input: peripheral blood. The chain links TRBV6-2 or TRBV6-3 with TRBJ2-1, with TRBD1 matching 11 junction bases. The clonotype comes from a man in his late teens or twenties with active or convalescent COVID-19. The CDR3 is CASSYSHPRDRGRNEQFF. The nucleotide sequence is TGTGCCAGCAGTTACTCCCATCCCCGGGACAGGGGGAGGAATGAGCAGTTCTTC.